This record concerns one T cell receptor beta chain sequence. The data belong to a study of beta chain features in type 1 diabetes. Expressed TCRB transcripts were sequenced, since all the RNA that had been isolated was reverse transcribed. Sequencing was performed with immunoSEQ multiplex PCR; in TCRdb, only in-frame clones are kept and a portion is missing. Of some 270,000 clones listed, about 8.5% are singletons. Sequencing used central memory CD4+ T cells from blood. This receptor was taken from a woman aged 18-29 years in good health.

This CDR3 is CASSLPGVHSDTQYF. CDR3 in DNA: TGTGCCAGCAGCTTGCCGGGGGTCCATTCGGATACGCAGTATTTT. V and J are TRBV7-2 and TRBJ2-3, with D perhaps matching TRBD2 (6 bases). The germline V and J ends were trimmed by 3 bases and 6 bases, with 16 bases remaining between them. The CDR3 loop spans 15 amino acids. The V gene's germline CDR1 is SGHTA and CDR2 FQGNSA.